These T cell receptor beta chains were read from a single sample in a study of cytomegalovirus exposure and HLA in healthy donors. Clones were sequenced by immunoSEQ multiplex PCR, and TCRdb holds only the in-frame ones, with some missing. The table includes about 150,000 clones, about 80% detected once. Sequenced: PBMCs. The source of these receptors is a man aged 18 to 30 in good health and CMV-seronegative. The CDR3 runs from the conserved cysteine through the conserved F or W. D genes are given only for firm matches. The size field is filled for only some rows; it gives once, few, many or a size class.

DNA: TGCGCCAGCAAACGAGGGACTCTTACCTCTGGAAACACCATATATTTT
CDR3: CASKRGTLTSGNTIYF
J: TRBJ1-3
D: .
V: TRBV5-1
size: .

DNA: TGTGCCAGCAGTTTTCTACAGGCCCTGGGCTACACCTTC
CDR3: CASSFLQALGYTF
J: TRBJ1-2
D: .
V: TRBV28
size: .

DNA: TGCGCCAGCAGCTATTTACCCGGACTAGCGGGAGGGCCATACAATGAGCAGTTCTTC
CDR3: CASSYLPGLAGGPYNEQFF
J: TRBJ2-1
D: TRBD2
V: TRBV5-1
size: .

DNA: TGTGCCAGCAGTGAATACAACAATGAGCAGTTCTTC
CDR3: CASSEYNNEQFF
J: TRBJ2-1
D: .
V: TRBV25-1
size: .

DNA: TGTGCCAGCAGCTCGGGGGGGCCGGTCAATACGCAGTATTTT
CDR3: CASSSGGPVNTQYF
J: TRBJ2-3
D: TRBD2
V: TRBV11-3
size: .

DNA: TGTGCCAGTGGGACAGGGGGATATACTGAAGCTTTCTTT
CDR3: CASGTGGYTEAFF
J: TRBJ1-1
D: TRBD1
V: TRBV19
size: .

DNA: TGCAGCGTTGGCGCGGGGAATCCCCAGTCCCAGTACTTC
CDR3: CSVGAGNPQSQYF
J: TRBJ2-5
D: .
V: TRBV29-1
size: .

DNA: TGCGCCAGCAGTGGGCTAGCGGGGGGGGTGGAGTACGAGCAGTACTTC
CDR3: CASSGLAGGVEYEQYF
J: TRBJ2-7
D: TRBD2
V: TRBV10-2
size: .

DNA: TGTGCCAGCAGTGAAGCGTCAGAAAATCAGCCCCAGCATTTT
CDR3: CASSEASENQPQHF
J: TRBJ1-5
D: .
V: TRBV2
size: .

DNA: TGTGCCAGCACCTGGGACAGGAACACTGAAGCTTTCTTT
CDR3: CASTWDRNTEAFF
J: TRBJ1-1
D: TRBD1
V: TRBV25-1
size: .

DNA: TGTGCCAGCTCACCCGGGACAGGCAACACCGGGGAGCTGTTTTTT
CDR3: CASSPGTGNTGELFF
J: TRBJ2-2
D: TRBD1
V: TRBV18
size: .

DNA: TGTGCCACCAGCACGTTGACAGGGGGCGGCCAGCCCCAGCATTTT
CDR3: CATSTLTGGGQPQHF
J: TRBJ1-5
D: TRBD1
V: TRBV15
size: once

DNA: TGTGCCAGCAGCCCGACTAGCGGGAAGGGAACCTACGAGCAGTACTTC
CDR3: CASSPTSGKGTYEQYF
J: TRBJ2-7
D: TRBD2
V: TRBV7-9
size: .

DNA: TGTGCCAGTAGTATAGGTAGCGGGAGCTCCTACGAGCAGTACTTC
CDR3: CASSIGSGSSYEQYF
J: TRBJ2-7
D: TRBD2
V: TRBV19
size: .

DNA: TGTGCCAGTAGTCCCCCCCCGGGACGGCGAGGGGGCACTGAGCAGTTCTTC
CDR3: CASSPPPGRRGGTEQFF
J: TRBJ2-1
D: TRBD1
V: TRBV19
size: once

DNA: TGTGCCAGCAGCCAAGATGGCGACGGGGCTGGGGCCAACGTCCTGACTTTC
CDR3: CASSQDGDGAGANVLTF
J: TRBJ2-6
D: .
V: TRBV4-2
size: .

DNA: TGTGCCAGCAGAAAACGGACAGAGGACTATGGCTACACCTTC
CDR3: CASRKRTEDYGYTF
J: TRBJ1-2
D: .
V: TRBV28
size: .

DNA: TGTGCCAGCCGATGGACAGAGAGCTACGAGCAGTACTTC
CDR3: CASRWTESYEQYF
J: TRBJ2-7
D: .
V: TRBV2
size: .

DNA: TGTGCCAGCAGCCTGCGGACGCCGGGAAGGGACACTGAAGCTTTCTTT
CDR3: CASSLRTPGRDTEAFF
J: TRBJ1-1
D: .
V: TRBV5-6
size: few

DNA: TGTGCCAGCAGGGGTGAACAGGGGCCTACCTACGAGCAGTACTTC
CDR3: CASRGEQGPTYEQYF
J: TRBJ2-7
D: TRBD1
V: TRBV28
size: .

DNA: TGTGCCAGCAGCTTGCTAGCGGGGGTGAATGGGCAGTTCTTC
CDR3: CASSLLAGVNGQFF
J: TRBJ2-1
D: TRBD2
V: TRBV5-6
size: .

DNA: TGTGCCACCAGCAGAGAGGAGATCCAAGAGACCCAGTACTTC
CDR3: CATSREEIQETQYF
J: TRBJ2-5
D: .
V: TRBV15
size: .

DNA: TGTGCCACCAGCAGAGAAGGCCTTAACTATGGCCACACCTTC
CDR3: CATSREGLNYGHTF
J: TRBJ1-2
D: .
V: TRBV15
size: .

DNA: TGCAGCGTTGAGGGCGGGACAGACATACTACAGCAGTACTTC
CDR3: CSVEGGTDILQQYF
J: TRBJ2-7
D: .
V: TRBV29-1
size: few

DNA: TGTGCCAGCAGTCAAGGACAGGGTGAAGCTTTCTTT
CDR3: CASSQGQGEAFF
J: TRBJ1-1
D: TRBD1
V: TRBV27
size: .

DNA: TGTGCCAGCTCTCGGCAGGGGGCTGGGAACACTGAAGCTTTCTTT
CDR3: CASSRQGAGNTEAFF
J: TRBJ1-1
D: TRBD1
V: TRBV18
size: .

DNA: TGTGCCAGCAGCTTATTTCCTAGCTCCGGCCACACAGATACGCAGTATTTT
CDR3: CASSLFPSSGHTDTQYF
J: TRBJ2-3
D: .
V: TRBV7-3
size: .

DNA: TGTGCCAGCAGTTTGGGGACAGGGTATGAAAAACTGTTTTTT
CDR3: CASSLGTGYEKLFF
J: TRBJ1-4
D: TRBD1
V: TRBV28
size: .

DNA: TGTGCCAGCAGCCAAGATCTTAGGAAACGGGGCTACAATGAGCAGTTCTTC
CDR3: CASSQDLRKRGYNEQFF
J: TRBJ2-1
D: .
V: TRBV14
size: once

DNA: TGTGCCACCACCCTGAAGACAGGGCCCTACGAGCAGTACTTC
CDR3: CATTLKTGPYEQYF
J: TRBJ2-7
D: TRBD1
V: TRBV15
size: .

DNA: TGTGCCAGTAAGGGGGTCCCGGGGCCCGATACCGGGGAGCTGTTTTTT
CDR3: CASKGVPGPDTGELFF
J: TRBJ2-2
D: .
V: TRBV19
size: .

DNA: TGTGCCAGCAGTCCAAGGACAGGGGGGAGTCAGCCCCAGCATTTT
CDR3: CASSPRTGGSQPQHF
J: TRBJ1-5
D: TRBD1
V: TRBV6-6
size: .

DNA: TGTGCCAGTAGCCCGACTAGCGGGAGGGCCGCACTCTACAATGAGCAGTTCTTC
CDR3: CASSPTSGRAALYNEQFF
J: TRBJ2-1
D: TRBD2
V: TRBV19
size: .

DNA: TGTGCCAGCAGACAAAGACAGGGCCGCCTCGAGCAGTACTTC
CDR3: CASRQRQGRLEQYF
J: TRBJ2-7
D: TRBD1
V: TRBV6-1
size: once

DNA: TGTGCCAGCAGTGGGGACAGGGACTACATCGCCAATGAGCAGTTCTTC
CDR3: CASSGDRDYIANEQFF
J: TRBJ2-1
D: TRBD1
V: TRBV25-1
size: .

DNA: TGTGCCAGCAGAAGAGGGAATCAGCCCCAGCATTTT
CDR3: CASRRGNQPQHF
J: TRBJ1-5
D: .
V: TRBV6-1
size: once

DNA: TGTGCCATAAGACAGGGGAAAGAGACCCAGTACTTC
CDR3: CAIRQGKETQYF
J: TRBJ2-5
D: TRBD1
V: TRBV2
size: .

DNA: TGCGCCAGCAGGCGCTGGCGGGAGGGCCGGGTCGAGCAGTACTTC
CDR3: CASRRWREGRVEQYF
J: TRBJ2-7
D: TRBD2
V: TRBV5-1
size: .

DNA: TGTGCCAGCACCCTCGGTGGGCCCCTACACAATGAGCAGTTCTTC
CDR3: CASTLGGPLHNEQFF
J: TRBJ2-1
D: .
V: TRBV25-1
size: .

DNA: TGTGCCAGCAGTTCAAGGAGGGACAGGAGATCTTACAATGAGCAGTTCTTC
CDR3: CASSSRRDRRSYNEQFF
J: TRBJ2-1
D: TRBD1
V: TRBV28
size: .

DNA: TGTGCCAGCAGTTTATCTTCGACAGGCTCCTACGAGCAGTACTTC
CDR3: CASSLSSTGSYEQYF
J: TRBJ2-7
D: .
V: TRBV28
size: .

DNA: TGTGCCAGCAGTGGGGGACAGGGGTGGCAGCCCCAGCATTTT
CDR3: CASSGGQGWQPQHF
J: TRBJ1-5
D: TRBD1
V: TRBV6-1
size: few

DNA: TGCGCCAGCAGCCAAGAACAGGGGGCCTCTGGGGCCAACGTCCTGACTTTC
CDR3: CASSQEQGASGANVLTF
J: TRBJ2-6
D: TRBD1
V: TRBV4-3
size: .

DNA: TGTGCCAGCGTGTCGGGGGGGCCGGGTTCCTACAATGAGCAGTTCTTC
CDR3: CASVSGGPGSYNEQFF
J: TRBJ2-1
D: TRBD2
V: TRBV5-4
size: few

DNA: TGTGCCATCAGTGAGTCGAGCGGTGGGTACAATGAGCAGTTCTTC
CDR3: CAISESSGGYNEQFF
J: TRBJ2-1
D: .
V: TRBV10-3
size: .

DNA: TGTGCCAGTAGTATATCGGGCGGGGATTACGAGCAGTACTTC
CDR3: CASSISGGDYEQYF
J: TRBJ2-7
D: .
V: TRBV19
size: .

DNA: TGTGCCAGCAGTTACGAGGGTACGCAGTATTTT
CDR3: CASSYEGTQYF
J: TRBJ2-3
D: .
V: TRBV6-5
size: few

DNA: TGTGCCAGTAGTATACCTACAGGGGGCACTGGGGCCAACGTCCTGACTTTC
CDR3: CASSIPTGGTGANVLTF
J: TRBJ2-6
D: TRBD1
V: TRBV19
size: .

DNA: TGTGCCAGCAGCGTAGGGGCAGGGCACACCGGGGAGCTGTTTTTT
CDR3: CASSVGAGHTGELFF
J: TRBJ2-2
D: .
V: TRBV9
size: .

DNA: TGTGCCAGCAGTTACGGGGAAGGGTGGACCTTC
CDR3: CASSYGEGWTF
J: TRBJ1-2
D: .
V: TRBV27
size: .

DNA: TGCGCCAGCAGCCAAGGGGGACAGGGGGAAGCAACCTACAATGAGCAGTTCTTC
CDR3: CASSQGGQGEATYNEQFF
J: TRBJ2-1
D: TRBD1
V: TRBV4-1
size: .

DNA: TGTGCCAGCAGTTACAGTAGCGGGGTCTCCTACGAGCAGTACTTC
CDR3: CASSYSSGVSYEQYF
J: TRBJ2-7
D: TRBD2
V: TRBV6-5
size: .